This TCR beta chain is from a study of T cell responses to AZD1222 COVID-19 vaccine. Data came from immunoSEQ multiplex PCR; TCRdb stores just in-frame clones and leaves some out. Of around 120,000 clones in the sample, 70% to 90% were seen once. The CDR3 runs to 12 residues. CDR1 and CDR2 from the germline V gene are SGHAT and FQDESV (reference sequence). Trimming shortened V by 3 bases and J by 4 bases, and 6 bases separated the two germline ends. This sequence joins TRBV11-1 and TRBJ2-5, with D tentatively TRBD2 (5 bases). The sequences come from peripheral blood, collected on day 0 of AZD1222 vaccination. The TCR comes from an adult in good health. The CDR3 is CASSFGIETQYF. CDR3 sequence (DNA): TGTGCCAGCAGCTTCGGGATAGAGACCCAGTACTTC.